The source of this T cell receptor beta chain is a study of human T cells and chemical hapten exposure. Study background: Patch testing placed 0.01% DPC on the upper back, with readings at 6 days. A patient group, mainly female, showed alopecia areata, totalis or universalis.

Documented time point: patch test 3, about 24 weeks after DPC sensitization. As to treatment: therapeutic diphenylcyclopropenone sensitization with weekly scalp DPC. Prior to application of each patch test, blood was drawn. The CDR3 consists of 15 residues. The V end was cut by 2 bases, the J end by 0 bases, with 11 bases between. CDR1 is LGHNT, CDR2 FRNRAP, per germline. During construction of the library, unique molecular identifiers were attached to individual cDNA molecules for quantitative, reproducible TCR counting. TCRdb re-analysed the RACE reads in MiXCR, keeping a single row per CDR3 protein. This table holds more than 150,000 distinct CDR3 sequences, approximately 24% found once.

Here the sequenced sample was whole blood, taken in connection with sensitization to the hapten diphenylcyclopropenone (DPC). This receptor was identified in a woman aged 40 to 50 with alopecia areata. Some clones in this sample may be carry-over from other donors' samples. V gene TRBV12-5 combines with J gene TRBJ2-7; unclear D gene. This chain's CDR3 is CASGLSRSRSYEQYF. The CDR3 nucleotides are TGTGCTAGTGGTTTGAGTAGGAGTCGCTCCTACGAGCAGTACTTC.